Listed here are 10 T cell receptor beta chains from one sample, sequenced in a study of T cell responses to AZD1222 COVID-19 vaccine. Libraries were prepared by immunoSEQ multiplex PCR; TCRdb keeps only in-frame clonotypes and omits some of them. The sample has some 130,000 clones, roughly 89% seen once. Sequencing used peripheral blood, obtained on day 0 of AZD1222 vaccination. The receptors derive from an adult in good health.

The chain carries TRBV5-1 and TRBJ1-2, with 7 bases that match TRBD1. This CDR3 contains 14 residues. With V trimmed by 4 bases and J by 5 bases, 8 bases remained unmatched. Germline CDR1 is SGHRS and CDR2 is YFSETQ. The CDR3 sequence is CASSATQQGYGYTF. In DNA form, the CDR3 reads TGCGCCAGCAGCGCGACCCAACAGGGGTATGGCTACACCTTC.

This chain uses TRBV4-3 with TRBJ2-4; 14 nucleotides align to TRBD2. Germline trimming cut 2 bases from V and 6 bases from J; bases unmatched to any gene: 6. Germline V gene lookup returns CDR1 LGHNA and CDR2 YSLEER. This CDR3 is 17 amino acids long. The CDR3 region has the DNA TGCGCCAGCAGCCAATCCGGGACTAGCGGGGGTGGAAACATTCAGTACTTC. Amino acid sequence: CASSQSGTSGGGNIQYF.

The chain employs TRBV7-9 and TRBJ2-3; D possibly corresponds to TRBD2 (5 bases). CDR1 and CDR2 from the germline V gene are SEHNR and FQNEAQ (reference sequence). This CDR3 has 15 amino acids. Trimming removed 5 bases at V and 2 bases at J, with 14 bases between. The CDR3: CASSHGLANTDTQYF. The CDR3 DNA is TGTGCCAGCAGCCACGGACTCGCTAACACAGATACGCAGTATTTT.

This clone was counted only a few times. The chain employs TRBV2 and TRBJ1-2, with D hard to call. The germline V gene encodes CDR1 SNHLY and CDR2 FYNNEI. This CDR3 is 15 amino acids long. Trimming left V 2 bases short and J 5 bases short, with 15 bases between. CDR3 nucleotides: TGTGCCAGCAGTGAATTACGGGCAGGCGGATATGGCTACACCTTC. Protein sequence: CASSELRAGGYGYTF.

J is TRBJ2-3 and V is TRBV19; D tentatively fits TRBD1 or TRBD2 (5 bases each). Per the germline V gene, CDR1 is LNHDA and CDR2 is SQIVND (reference sequence). The CDR3 has 13 amino acids. V was shortened by 7 bases and J by 5 bases, with 13 bases between the two germline ends. The DNA of the CDR3 is TGTGCCAGTAACGAGAGGGGCAAAGATACGCAGTATTTT. Translated, it gives CASNERGKDTQYF.

V and J are TRBV7-2 and TRBJ1-1; D possibly corresponds to TRBD1 (6 bases). The V gene's germline CDR1 is SGHTA and CDR2 FQGNSA. V lost 5 bases and J 1 base, leaving 14 bases between the germline ends. The CDR3 spans 15 residues. The CDR3 sequence: CASSPTGARNTEAFF. CDR3 DNA sequence: TGTGCCAGCAGCCCGACAGGAGCTCGGAACACTGAAGCTTTCTTT. Combining the CDR3 with reference TRBV7-2 and TRBJ1-1 gives the whole variable domain GAGVSQSPSNKVTEKGKDVELRCDPISGHTALYWYRQSLGQGLEFLIYFQGNSAPDKSGLPSDRFSAERTGGSVSTLTIQRTQQEDSAVYLCASSPTGARNTEAFFGQGTRLTVV.

This clone was found once. V usage is TRBV7-2 and J usage is TRBJ1-3, with TRBD1 matching over 7 bases. The CDR3 totals 17 residues. The V gene's germline CDR1 is SGHTA and CDR2 FQGNSA. V lost 1 base to trimming and J lost 4 bases; unmatched junction nucleotides: 10. In DNA form, the CDR3 reads TGTGCCAGCAGCTTAGAGAGACAGGGAACGGGAGGAAACACCATATATTTT. Amino acids: CASSLERQGTGGNTIYF.

The chain couples TRBV6-5 to TRBJ1-5; no clear D. Trimming took 2 bases from V and 2 from J, leaving 7 bases between them. Germline CDR1 is MNHEY and CDR2 is SVGAGI. The CDR3 consists of 14 residues. The CDR3 DNA follows: TGTGCCAGCAGTTACAGGGAGGGCAATCAGCCCCAGCATTTT. The encoded protein is CASSYREGNQPQHF.

The V and J genes are TRBV3-1 (or the pseudogene TRBV3-2) and TRBJ1-1; possibly TRBD1 for D (5 bases). Germline V CDR1 and CDR2: LGHDT, YNNKEL (reference sequence). V dropped 0 bases and J dropped 5 bases, with 13 bases sitting between them. The CDR3 totals 15 residues. This CDR3 is CASSQDLVRVTEAFF. CDR3 DNA sequence: TGTGCCAGCAGCCAAGATTTGGTCAGGGTTACTGAAGCTTTCTTT.

V is TRBV28 and J is TRBJ1-1; 9 nucleotides match TRBD1. From germline, CDR1 is MDHEN and CDR2 SYDVKM. This CDR3 has 16 residues. Unmatched junction bases numbered 8, after V lost 5 bases and J lost 1 base. CDR3 sequence: CASSLPGQGGNTEAFF. In DNA, the CDR3 is TGTGCCAGCAGTCTACCGGGACAGGGAGGGAACACTGAAGCTTTCTTT. The variable domain in full, completed from reference TRBV28 and TRBJ1-1, reads DVKVTQSSRYLVKRTGEKVFLECVQDMDHENMFWYRQDPGLGLRLIYFSYDVKMKEKGDIPEGYSVSREKKERFSLILESASTNQTSMYLCASSLPGQGGNTEAFFGQGTRLTVV.